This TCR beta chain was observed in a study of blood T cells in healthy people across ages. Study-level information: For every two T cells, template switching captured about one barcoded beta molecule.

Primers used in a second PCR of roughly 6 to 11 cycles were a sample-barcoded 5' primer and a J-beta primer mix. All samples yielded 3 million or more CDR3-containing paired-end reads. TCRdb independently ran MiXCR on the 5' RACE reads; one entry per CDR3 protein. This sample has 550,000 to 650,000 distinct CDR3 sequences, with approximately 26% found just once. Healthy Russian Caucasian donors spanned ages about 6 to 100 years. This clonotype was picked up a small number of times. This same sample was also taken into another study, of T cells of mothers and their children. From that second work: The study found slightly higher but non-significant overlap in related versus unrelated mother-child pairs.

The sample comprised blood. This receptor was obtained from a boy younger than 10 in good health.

CDR3 nucleotide sequence: TGTGCCAGTAGTCCGGGGAGACCCTACGAGCAGTACTTC. Amino acids: CASSPGRPYEQYF. The V call is TRBV19, the J call TRBJ2-7; maybe TRBD2 (5 bases). This CDR3 is 13 amino acids long. The V end lost 5 bases, the J end lost 2 bases, and 10 bases lay between the germline ends. Germline assignment: CDR1 LNHDA and CDR2 SQIVND (reference sequence).